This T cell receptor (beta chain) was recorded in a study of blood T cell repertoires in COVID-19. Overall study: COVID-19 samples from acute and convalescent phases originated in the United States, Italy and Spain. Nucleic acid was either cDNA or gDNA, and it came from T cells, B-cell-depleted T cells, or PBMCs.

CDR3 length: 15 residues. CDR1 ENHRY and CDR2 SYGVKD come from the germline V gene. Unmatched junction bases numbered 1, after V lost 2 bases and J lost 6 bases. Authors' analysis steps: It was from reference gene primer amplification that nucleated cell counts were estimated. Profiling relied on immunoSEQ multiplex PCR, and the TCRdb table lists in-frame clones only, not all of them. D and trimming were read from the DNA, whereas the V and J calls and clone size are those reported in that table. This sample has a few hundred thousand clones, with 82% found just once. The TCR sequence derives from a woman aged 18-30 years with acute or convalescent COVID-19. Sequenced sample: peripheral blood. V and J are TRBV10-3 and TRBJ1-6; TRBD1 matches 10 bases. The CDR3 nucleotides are TGTGCCATCAGTGAGGGGGACAGGGGTAATTCACCCCTCCACTTT. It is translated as CAISEGDRGNSPLHF.